This entry lists 8 T cell receptor beta chains sequenced from one sample in a study of T cell changes during pregnancy in multiple sclerosis. Assay used: immunoSEQ multiplex PCR; TCRdb lists only in-frame clones, some missing. The sample shows around 47,000 clones, 90% to 95% of them seen only once. The source material was CD8+ T cells from peripheral blood mononuclear cells, sampled in the first trimester of pregnancy. The receptor set was obtained from a female donor with multiple sclerosis, enrolled in a pregnancy study.

The V call is TRBV28, the J call TRBJ1-2; weak D call: TRBD1 (6 bases). The CDR3 loop spans 15 amino acids. The germline V gene encodes CDR1 MDHEN and CDR2 SYDVKM. V lost 5 bases and J 8 bases, leaving 21 bases between the germline ends. CDR3 residues: CASSVYGGARFGYTF. The CDR3 DNA sequence: TGTGCCAGCAGTGTTTATGGGGGGGCTCGCTTCGGCTACACCTTC.

The CDR3 loop reads CASSEAGGEAFF. As DNA, the CDR3 is TGTGCCAGCAGTGAAGCGGGCGGGGAAGCTTTCTTT. This rearrangement joins TRBV2 to TRBJ1-1; D unclear. V was cut by 0 bases and J by 8 bases, with 7 bases left in between. Per germline, CDR1 SNHLY and CDR2 FYNNEI. The CDR3 sequence is 12 residues long.

The genes are TRBV2 and TRBJ2-3; D not certain. This CDR3 is 13 amino acids long. The germline gives CDR1 SNHLY, CDR2 FYNNEI. V lost 0 bases to trimming and J lost 10 bases, with 11 bases between them. The CDR3 sequence: CASSEALSPAQYF. In DNA form, the CDR3 reads TGTGCCAGCAGTGAAGCGCTTAGCCCGGCGCAGTATTTT.

V and J are TRBV6-6 and TRBJ1-2; possibly TRBD1 for D (5 bases). The germline V gene encodes CDR1 MNHNY and CDR2 SVGAGI (reference sequence). V was shortened by 6 bases and J by 3 bases, with 17 bases between the two germline ends. The CDR3 contains 15 residues. For the CDR3, the DNA is TGTGCCAGCAGCCCCTACCTCTGGGGGGACTATGGCTACACCTTC. Protein sequence: CASSPYLWGDYGYTF.

The chain has TRBV15 and TRBJ2-1; 14 positions match TRBD2. CDR3 length: 15 amino acids. Germline V gives CDR1 LNHNV, CDR2 YYDKDF (reference sequence). The V gene end was trimmed by 5 bases and the J gene end by 8 bases; junction bases not matched to a gene: 5. The CDR3 spells CATSGGLAGGDEQFF. The CDR3 DNA sequence: TGTGCCACCAGCGGTGGACTAGCGGGAGGCGATGAGCAGTTCTTC.

The chain has TRBV4-3 and TRBJ1-1; D remains unclear. The CDR3 has 12 residues. CDR1 and CDR2 (germline): LGHNA, YSLEER. Trimming pared 0 bases from V and 8 bases from J, leaving 7 bases between. The CDR3 protein is CASSQDKREAFF. DNA of the CDR3: TGCGCCAGCAGCCAAGATAAGCGCGAAGCTTTCTTT.

V and J are TRBV6-1 and TRBJ1-3; a possible D gene is TRBD1 (5 bases). This CDR3 comprises 15 residues. Trimming shortened V by 7 bases and J by 4 bases, and 17 bases separated the two germline ends. Per the germline V gene, CDR1 is MNHNS and CDR2 is SASEGT. CDR3 loop: CASKAGLGNGNTIYF. CDR3 in DNA: TGTGCCAGCAAAGCGGGACTGGGTAACGGAAACACCATATATTTT.

The chain carries TRBV4-3 and TRBJ2-7; 7 bases line up with TRBD1. Germline lookup yields CDR1 LGHNA and CDR2 YSLEER. The CDR3 runs 17 residues. The J segment lost 2 bases and the V segment lost 0 bases, leaving 10 bases of the junction unmatched. The CDR3 spells CASSQDHGDSPPYEQYF. CDR3 nucleotides: TGCGCCAGCAGCCAAGATCATGGGGACAGTCCCCCCTACGAGCAGTACTTC.